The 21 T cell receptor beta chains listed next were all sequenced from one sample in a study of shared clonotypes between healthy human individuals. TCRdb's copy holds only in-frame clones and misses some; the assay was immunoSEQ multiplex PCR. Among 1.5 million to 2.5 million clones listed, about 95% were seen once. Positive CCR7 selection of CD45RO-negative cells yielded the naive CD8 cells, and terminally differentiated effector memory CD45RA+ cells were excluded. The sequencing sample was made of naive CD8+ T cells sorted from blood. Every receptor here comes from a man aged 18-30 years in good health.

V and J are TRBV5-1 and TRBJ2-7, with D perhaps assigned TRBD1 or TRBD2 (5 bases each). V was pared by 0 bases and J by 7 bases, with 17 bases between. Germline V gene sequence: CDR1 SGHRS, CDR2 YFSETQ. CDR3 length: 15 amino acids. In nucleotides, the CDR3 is TGCGCCAGCAGCTTGGCCCAGGGAGCATGGATGGAGCAGTACTTC. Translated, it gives CASSLAQGAWMEQYF.

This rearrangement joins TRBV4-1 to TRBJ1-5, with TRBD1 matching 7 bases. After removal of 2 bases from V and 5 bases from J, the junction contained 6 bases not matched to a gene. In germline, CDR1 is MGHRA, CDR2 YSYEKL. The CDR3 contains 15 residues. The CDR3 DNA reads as TGCGCCAGCAGCCAAAAGACAGGGTTGTATCAGCCCCAGCATTTT. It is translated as CASSQKTGLYQPQHF.

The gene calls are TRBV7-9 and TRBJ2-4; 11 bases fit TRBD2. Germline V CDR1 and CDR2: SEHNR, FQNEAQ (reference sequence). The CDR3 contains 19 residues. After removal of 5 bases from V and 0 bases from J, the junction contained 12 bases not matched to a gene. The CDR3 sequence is CASSLSGTSGELAKNIQYF. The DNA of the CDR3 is TGTGCCAGCAGCCTATCCGGGACTAGCGGTGAGCTAGCCAAAAACATTCAGTACTTC.

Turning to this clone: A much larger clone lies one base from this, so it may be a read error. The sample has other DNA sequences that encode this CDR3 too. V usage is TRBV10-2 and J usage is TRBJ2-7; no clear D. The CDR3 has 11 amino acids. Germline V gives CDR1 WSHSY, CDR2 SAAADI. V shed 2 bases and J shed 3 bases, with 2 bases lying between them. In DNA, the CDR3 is TGCGCCAGCAGTGAGGACTACGAGCAGTACTTC. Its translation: CASSEDYEQYF.

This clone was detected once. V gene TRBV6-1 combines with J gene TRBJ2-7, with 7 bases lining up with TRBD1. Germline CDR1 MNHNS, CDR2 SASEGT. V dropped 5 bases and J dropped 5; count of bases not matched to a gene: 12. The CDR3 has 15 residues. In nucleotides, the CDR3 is TGTGCCAGCAGTCTCCGGGACAGCGGACTGAACGAGCAGTACTTC. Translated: CASSLRDSGLNEQYF.

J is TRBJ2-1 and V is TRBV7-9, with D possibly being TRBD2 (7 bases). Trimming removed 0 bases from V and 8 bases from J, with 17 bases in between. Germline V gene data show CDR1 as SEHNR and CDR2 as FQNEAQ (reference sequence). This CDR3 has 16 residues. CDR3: CASSLAWGGQEYEQFF. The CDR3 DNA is TGTGCCAGCAGCTTAGCTTGGGGGGGCCAGGAATATGAGCAGTTCTTC.

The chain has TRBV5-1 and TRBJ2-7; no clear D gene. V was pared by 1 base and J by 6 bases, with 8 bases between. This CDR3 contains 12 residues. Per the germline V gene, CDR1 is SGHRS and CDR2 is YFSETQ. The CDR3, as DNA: TGCGCCAGCAGCTTGCACCCATCCGAGCAGTACTTC. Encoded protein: CASSLHPSEQYF.

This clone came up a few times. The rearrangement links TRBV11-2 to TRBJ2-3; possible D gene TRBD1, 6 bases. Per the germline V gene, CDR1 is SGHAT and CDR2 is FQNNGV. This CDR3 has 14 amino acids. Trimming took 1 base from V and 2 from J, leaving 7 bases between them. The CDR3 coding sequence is TGTGCCAGCAGCTTAGGGGGGCCCACAGATACGCAGTATTTT. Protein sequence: CASSLGGPTDTQYF.

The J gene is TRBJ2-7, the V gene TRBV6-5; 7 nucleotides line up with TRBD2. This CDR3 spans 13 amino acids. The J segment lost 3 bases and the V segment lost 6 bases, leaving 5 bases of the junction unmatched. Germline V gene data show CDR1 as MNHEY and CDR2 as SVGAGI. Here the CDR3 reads CASSQGLVYEQYF. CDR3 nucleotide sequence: TGTGCCAGCAGCCAAGGACTAGTCTACGAGCAGTACTTC.

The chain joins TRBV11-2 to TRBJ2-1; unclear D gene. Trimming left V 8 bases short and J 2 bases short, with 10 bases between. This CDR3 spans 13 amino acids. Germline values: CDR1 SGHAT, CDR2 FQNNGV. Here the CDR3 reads CASLGITYNEQFF. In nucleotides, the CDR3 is TGTGCCAGCCTTGGGATAACCTACAATGAGCAGTTCTTC.

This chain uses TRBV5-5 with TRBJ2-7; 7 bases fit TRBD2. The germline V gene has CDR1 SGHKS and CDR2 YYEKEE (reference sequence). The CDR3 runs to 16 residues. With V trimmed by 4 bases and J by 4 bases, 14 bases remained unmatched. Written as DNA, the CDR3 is TGTGCCAGCAGCCCTGGGAGGGATCTAGGGGTTTACGAGCAGTACTTC. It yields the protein CASSPGRDLGVYEQYF.

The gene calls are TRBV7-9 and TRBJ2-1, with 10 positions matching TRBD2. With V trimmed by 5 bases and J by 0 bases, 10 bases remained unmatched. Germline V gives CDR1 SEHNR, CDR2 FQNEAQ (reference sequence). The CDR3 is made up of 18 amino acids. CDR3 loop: CASSPLSPSGSSYNEQFF. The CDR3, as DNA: TGTGCCAGCAGCCCACTTTCGCCTAGCGGGAGCTCCTACAATGAGCAGTTCTTC.

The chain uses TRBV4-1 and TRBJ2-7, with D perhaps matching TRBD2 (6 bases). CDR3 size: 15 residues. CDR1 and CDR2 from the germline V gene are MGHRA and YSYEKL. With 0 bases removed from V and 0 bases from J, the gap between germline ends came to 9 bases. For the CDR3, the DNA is TGCGCCAGCAGCCAAGATACCGGGAGCTCCTACGAGCAGTACTTC. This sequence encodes CASSQDTGSSYEQYF.

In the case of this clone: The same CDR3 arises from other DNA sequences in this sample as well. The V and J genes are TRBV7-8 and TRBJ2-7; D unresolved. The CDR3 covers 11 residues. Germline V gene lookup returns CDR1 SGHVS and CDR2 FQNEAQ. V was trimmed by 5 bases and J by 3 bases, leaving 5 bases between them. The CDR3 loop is CASSPGYEQYF. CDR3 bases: TGTGCCAGCAGCCCCGGCTACGAGCAGTACTTC.

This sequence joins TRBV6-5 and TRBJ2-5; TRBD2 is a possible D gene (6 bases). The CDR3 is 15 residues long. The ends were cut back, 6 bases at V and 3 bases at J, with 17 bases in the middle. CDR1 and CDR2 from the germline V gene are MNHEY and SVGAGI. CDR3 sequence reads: CASRLRPGLEETQYF. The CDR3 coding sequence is TGTGCCAGCAGACTGAGACCGGGACTCGAAGAGACCCAGTACTTC.

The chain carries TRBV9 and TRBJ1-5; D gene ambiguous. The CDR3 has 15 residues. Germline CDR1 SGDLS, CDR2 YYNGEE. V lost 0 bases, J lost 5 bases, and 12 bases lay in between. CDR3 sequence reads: CASSVGVGRDQPQHF. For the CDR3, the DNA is TGTGCCAGCAGCGTAGGGGTGGGTCGGGATCAGCCCCAGCATTTT. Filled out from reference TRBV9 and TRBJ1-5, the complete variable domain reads DSGVTQTPKHLITATGQRVTLRCSPRSGDLSVYWYQQSLDQGLQFLIQYYNGEERAKGNILERFSAQQFPDLHSELNLSSLELGDSALYFCASSVGVGRDQPQHFGDGTRLSIL.

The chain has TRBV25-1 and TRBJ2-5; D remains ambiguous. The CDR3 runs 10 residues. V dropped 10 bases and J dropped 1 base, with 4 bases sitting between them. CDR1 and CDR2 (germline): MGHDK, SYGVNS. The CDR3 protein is CATTQETQYF. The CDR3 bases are TGTGCCACCACCCAAGAGACCCAGTACTTC. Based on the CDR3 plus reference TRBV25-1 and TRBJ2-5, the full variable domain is EADIYQTPRYLVIGTGKKITLECSQTMGHDKMYWYQQDPGMELHLIHYSYGVNSTEKGDLSSESTVSRIRTEHFPLTLESARPSHTSQYLCATTQETQYFGPGTRLLVL.

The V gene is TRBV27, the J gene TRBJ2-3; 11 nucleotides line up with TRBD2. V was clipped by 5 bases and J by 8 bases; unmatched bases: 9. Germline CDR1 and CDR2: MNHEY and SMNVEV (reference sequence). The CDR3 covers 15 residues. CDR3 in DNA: TGTGCCAGCAGTACAGGACTAGCGGGTCTCGGTACGCAGTATTTT. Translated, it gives CASSTGLAGLGTQYF.

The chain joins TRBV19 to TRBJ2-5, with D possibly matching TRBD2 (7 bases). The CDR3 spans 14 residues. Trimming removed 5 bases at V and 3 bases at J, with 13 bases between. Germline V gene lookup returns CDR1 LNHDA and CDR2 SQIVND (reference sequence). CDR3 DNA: TGTGCCAGTAGTCCGTGGGGGGGCAAAGAGACCCAGTACTTC. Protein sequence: CASSPWGGKETQYF.

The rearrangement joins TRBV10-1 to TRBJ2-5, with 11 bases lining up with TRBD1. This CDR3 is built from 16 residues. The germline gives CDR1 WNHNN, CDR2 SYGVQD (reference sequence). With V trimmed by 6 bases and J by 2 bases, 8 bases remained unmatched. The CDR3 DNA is TGCGCCAGCAGAGAGGGACAGGGGGGTACTCAAGAGACCCAGTACTTC. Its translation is CASREGQGGTQETQYF.

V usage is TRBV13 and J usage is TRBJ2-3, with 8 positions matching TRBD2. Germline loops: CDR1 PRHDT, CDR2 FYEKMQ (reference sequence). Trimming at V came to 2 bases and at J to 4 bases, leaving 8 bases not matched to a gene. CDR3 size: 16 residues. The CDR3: CASSLSGGKEADTQYF. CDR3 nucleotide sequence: TGTGCCAGCAGCTTAAGCGGGGGAAAGGAGGCAGATACGCAGTATTTT.